This T cell receptor beta chain originates from a study of T cell responses to AZD1222 COVID-19 vaccine. Method: immunoSEQ multiplex PCR; TCRdb's copy keeps in-frame clones and lacks some. The data hold around 130,000 clones, with 75% to 95% observed a single time. Per the germline V gene, CDR1 is MNHEY and CDR2 is SMNVEV (reference sequence). Trimming took off 1 base at V and 3 bases at J, with 13 bases between the two ends. The CDR3 length is 15 residues. The chain has TRBV27 and TRBJ2-7; weak D call: TRBD1 (5 bases). The starting material was peripheral blood, obtained 28 days after the second dose of the MenACWY control vaccine. The TCR sequence derives from an adult who received the MenACWY meningococcal vaccine as a control. This CDR3 is CASSLYRQGDYEQYF. The CDR3 nucleotides are TGTGCCAGCAGTTTATATCGTCAGGGTGACTACGAGCAGTACTTC.